This TCR beta chain was captured by sequencing in a study of low-dose radiotherapy and immunotherapy resistance in tumors. Study summary: Intravenous administration to patients comprised nivolumab at 240 mg every two weeks and ipilimumab at 1 mg/kg every six weeks. Intravenously given cyclophosphamide 200 mg/m2 followed a two-week schedule that placed each dose one day before radiation and immunotherapy.

Germline V gene sequence: CDR1 MNHEY, CDR2 SVGAGI. V lost 5 bases, J lost 2 bases, and 2 bases stayed unmatched. This CDR3 has 14 amino acids. Alpha- and beta-chain coverage of first-strand cDNA came from TRAV- and TRBV-specific primers. A constant-region primer paired with the V-primer adapter amplified TCRs over about 20 PCR cycles. TCRdb reprocessed the reads with MiXCR, giving one entry per CDR3 protein. The sample records tens of thousands of distinct CDR3 sequences, less than 40% being singletons. Time point of the sample: before trial treatment. The sample was PBMCs, taken before treatment. The V call is TRBV6-5, the J call TRBJ2-7; 11 positions match TRBD2. This receptor was taken from a female donor with ovarian cancer. In DNA form, the CDR3 reads TGTGCCAGCAGTCTTAGCGGGAGGGCCTACGAGCAGTACTTC. Amino acids: CASSLSGRAYEQYF.